This TCR beta chain was retrieved from a study of blood T cell repertoires in COVID-19 (dated by TCRdb to 2020 to 2022). A note on the overall study: Samples from collaborators originated in the United States, Italy and Spain and spanned both the acute and convalescent phases of COVID-19. The material from the prospective study consisted of cDNA or gDNA derived from T cells, B-cell-depleted T cells, or PBMCs. Deeply sampled blood TCRbeta repertoires from subjects exposed to, actively infected with, or recovered from COVID-19 were included in the dataset. The repertoires were released in a freely available public database meant as a resource for research on the immune response to SARS-CoV-2. The samples were drawn from two sources: the first 160 participants of the ongoing ImmuneRACE study, and 950 to 1,500 subjects contributed by 6 global collaborators. Sample metadata almost always included a de-identified subject ID, COVID-19 status, age in years and sex. HLA class I and class II types, where available, came from metadata supplied by the sample provider rather than from assay-based typing.

Each collaborating institution followed its own protocols to collect whole blood in K2EDTA tubes. For TCRbeta analysis, collaborators shipped samples as frozen whole blood, isolated PBMCs, or DNA extracted from either of those sample types. Findings and caveats that apply to the study as a whole: How much clinical and demographic metadata was included differed by source and by participant, and the metadata was provided uncurated.

The immunoSEQ Assay, a bias-controlled multiplex PCR, was used to amplify TCRbeta CDR3 regions from genomic DNA. Concerning the study's data processing: The number of nucleated cells in each sample was estimated by amplification of reference gene primers within the assay. Sequence reads were collapsed and filtered to measure the absolute abundance of every unique TCRbeta CDR3 rearrangement. Productive Simpson clonality was computed per sample as the square root of Simpson's diversity index over productive rearrangements. Drawn from immuneACCESS, this table holds only the in-frame rearrangements with V and J called that TCRdb kept. Clones are partly lost; checked studies trace under half to an unresolved V gene and leave the rest unexplained. V and J calls and clone size are as listed in that table; D and trimming were resolved from the DNA. This sample lists more than 85,000 clones; 76% were detected once. The leading ten clones occupy around 4% of the sample.

At the junction V is shortened by 0 bases and J by 4 bases, with 10 bases in between. CDR1 and CDR2 (MNHEY, SVGAGI) derive from the germline V gene. The CDR3 runs 15 amino acids, cysteine and phenylalanine included. The DNA shown is the 45-base CDR3, in frame from base 1. In regard to this clone: Its antigen is still unknown. No base quality information exists; no much larger clone differs at one position.

This TCR derives from a woman aged 80 or over with acute or convalescent COVID-19. The material sequenced was peripheral blood. In this chain, TRBV6-5 is recombined with TRBJ1-3, with the D gene not clear enough to name. The DNA sequence follows: TGTGCCAGCAGTTACTCGAAGGCAGGAGGAAACACCATATATTTT. This is translated as CASSYSKAGGNTIYF.